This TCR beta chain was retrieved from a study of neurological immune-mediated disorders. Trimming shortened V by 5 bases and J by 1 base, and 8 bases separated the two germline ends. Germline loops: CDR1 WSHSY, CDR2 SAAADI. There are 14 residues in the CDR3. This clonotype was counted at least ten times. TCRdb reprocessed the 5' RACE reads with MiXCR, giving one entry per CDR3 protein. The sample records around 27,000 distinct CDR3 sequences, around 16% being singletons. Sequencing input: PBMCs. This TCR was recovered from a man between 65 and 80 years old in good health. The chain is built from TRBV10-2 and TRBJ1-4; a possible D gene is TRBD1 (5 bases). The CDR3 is CASSKDRTNEKLFF. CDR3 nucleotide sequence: TGCGCCAGCAGTAAAGACAGAACTAATGAAAAACTGTTTTTT.